This T cell receptor beta chain was sequenced during a study of response to subunit inactivated influenza vaccine (dated by TCRdb to the late 2010s). Regarding the study in general: Deep quantitative T cell receptor repertoire profiling was used in the study to track responses to a trivalent subunit inactivated influenza vaccine. On the study overall, not on this receptor specifically: The authors proposed that each seasonal influenza vaccination may bring in only a limited number of new T cells.

The cysteine opens and the phenylalanine closes a CDR3 of 18 amino acids. The kept DNA is CDR3 alone, 54 bases in frame from the first base. V and J are truncated by 7 bases and 2 bases respectively, leaving an intervening sequence of 24 bases. In the germline V gene, CDR1 corresponds to SNHLY and CDR2 to FYNNEI. For this clonotype: The antigen this receptor binds is unknown. No much larger clone exists at a distance of one base, and base qualities are not known.

The method was RT-PCR. Sequencing used an Illumina HiSeq 2500. TCRdb took the public reads, trimmed them with fastp at Q25, ran MiXCR for clone calling and kept in-frame beta chains. CDR3 protein sequences are deduplicated, and each keeps its most common genes and DNA. The sample includes about 780,000 distinct CDR3 sequences, with approximately 17% observed a single time. Approximately 11% of the sample is held by the ten biggest clonotypes. The material was PBMCs from blood, obtained less than 6 days after vaccination. The clonotype was recovered from a man in his fifties or sixties who received an inactivated influenza vaccine. Donor details come from another sample of the same person, matched by shared clones. The V and J segments used are TRBV2 and TRBJ2-1; the D gene identity is not certain. The nucleotide sequence reads as follows: TGTGCCAGCACCAACCCGGTCACCGAAGGGAATCCCTACAATGAGCAGTTCTTC. It translates to CASTNPVTEGNPYNEQFF. Reference TRBV2 and TRBJ2-1 genes cover what lies past the CDR3, so the full variable domain is EPEVTQTPSHQVTQMGQEVILRCVPISNHLYFYWYRQILGQKVEFLVSFYNNEISEKSEIFDDQFSVERPDGSNFTLKIRSTKLEDSAMYFCASTNPVTEGNPYNEQFFGPGTRLTVL.